This T cell receptor (beta chain) derives from a study of cytomegalovirus exposure and HLA in healthy donors. Study observations and caveats: The classifier, whose performance was assessed in both the original and validation cohorts, reportedly diagnosed cytomegalovirus status with high specificity and sensitivity. About 90% or about 30% of the time was how often most TCR beta V segments were productive, according to an earlier analysis.

Germline V gives CDR1 SGHRS, CDR2 YFSETQ. Germline trimming cut 4 bases from V and 3 bases from J; bases unmatched to any gene: 5. The CDR3 runs 15 residues. As for this clone: Its target is not known.

It was with 60 Vbeta and 13 Jbeta primers that the PCR ran. Data came from immunoSEQ multiplex PCR; TCRdb stores just in-frame clones and leaves some out. The table lists 90,000 to 150,000 clones, 63% of them singletons. Material for sequencing was PBMCs. The gene calls are TRBV5-1 and TRBJ2-2; 8 bases line up with TRBD1. This TCR was sampled from a man aged 35-49 years in good health and CMV-seropositive. The chain's CDR3 is CASSGRTGHTGELFF. CDR3 DNA: TGCGCCAGCAGCGGCCGGACAGGGCACACCGGGGAGCTGTTTTTT.